Sequencing of this TCR gamma chain was carried out in a study of intestinal T cells in coeliac disease (dated by TCRdb to 2018 to 2021). General notes on the study: In the TRG cohort, coeliac patients were much younger than controls, with a mean age of roughly 15 years compared with around 50 years. A second, larger TCR-gamma (TRG) cohort comprised duodenal biopsies from a few dozen coeliac disease patients and more than 20 non-coeliac controls. Duodenal biopsies from about ten coeliac disease patients and about ten non-coeliac controls were included in the TCR-delta (TRD) cohort. What the authors observed across the whole study: FFPE-derived DNA was found to be relatively degraded, and loss of a proportion of TCR sequences in each sample was likely caused by this degradation. Of about 54 biopsies, around 50 (roughly 94%) were correctly classified by TRG clustering, which had a reported leave-one-out accuracy of about 87%. The coeliac group and the control group were significantly different in age, but an analysis split by age did not give significant classification. In training, clustering based on TRD kmers put all 22 biopsies in the right class, and the reported leave-one-out accuracy was more than 75%. There was no way to tell repeated CDR3 amino acid sequences apart from PCR duplicates.

For each case, genomic DNA was extracted from ten 5-um FFPE scrolls with the QIAamp DNA FFPE tissue kit. Classification of coeliac disease based on the TCR repertoire was tested using fully anonymised formalin-fixed paraffin-embedded duodenal biopsies that were surplus to diagnostic needs. The library was prepared using multiplex PCR. The instrument given in TCRdb is Ion Torrent PGM. The LymphoTrack kit, which has primers carrying Illumina adapters, was used to amplify TRG repertoires from around 0.2 ug of biopsy DNA. After purification with AMPure XP beads and quantification on a 2100 Bioanalyzer, the TRG amplicons were pooled in equimolar amounts. An Ion PGM instrument was used to sequence the TRG libraries. Concerning the study's data processing: Using FastX, any read was removed if more than 10% of its nucleotides had quality scores below the third quartile calculated per patient. Reads were aligned with IMGT/HighV-QUEST to assign V, D and J genes, identify CDR3 regions and assess functionality. After the sequences were translated into amino acids, every sequence predicted to be non-functional was thrown out. CDR3s were split into kmers, with and without positional annotation; kmer frequencies underwent PCA, and samples were clustered using all 1023 combinations of PCs 1-10. Leave-one-out cross-validation was used to validate the classification, with parameters re-optimised on the remaining samples in each round. Using the vegan R package, Shannon diversity was calculated from repeated random subsamples whose size matched the lowest read count. The public reads were reprocessed by TCRdb using CATT, and rows of matching DNA were later combined. For this entry, the V and J calls and clone size follow TCRdb and not the study's own pipeline. The sample table records some 1,000 gamma-chain clones; around 50% of these occur just once. The leading ten clones occupy 10% of the sample.

A word on this clone: Its antigen is unknown. No quality values exist for individual bases; no much larger clone is one base distant.

This sequence was found in a human donor with celiac disease. Sequenced input: a duodenal biopsy.

DNA sequence: TGTGCCACCTGGGACGGTCCCCTTTATTATAAGAAACTCTTT. Its protein is CATWDGPLYYKKLF. The rearrangement joined TRGV2 to TRGJ1 or TRGJ2. Trimming removed 1 base from V and 3 bases from J; the gene matches leave 6 bases unexplained. The CDR3 starts with the cysteine, ends with the phenylalanine, and has 14 residues. Only CDR3 DNA remains: 42 bases, in frame from the first base. Based on the germline V gene, the CDR1 and CDR2 sequences are EGSNGY and YDSYNSKV.